A single sample gave rise to the 32 T cell receptor beta chains below, sequenced in a study of blood T cells in healthy people across ages. Then a second PCR, running about 7 to 11 cycles, was carried out with a sample-barcoded 5' primer and a J-beta primer mix. MiXCR, run by TCRdb on the 5' RACE reads, gives a single entry per CDR3 protein. This table holds just over 1 million distinct CDR3 sequences, less than 50% found once. Sequenced: blood. The receptor source for this set is a woman aged 55 to 70 in good health.

This clonotype was observed a handful of times. The rearrangement links TRBV7-2 to TRBJ2-2; 10 bases align to TRBD2. With 0 bases clipped from V and 7 bases from J, the junction kept 11 bases outside the gene matches. CDR3 length: 18 amino acids. Per germline, CDR1 SGHTA and CDR2 FQGNSA. CDR3 amino acids: CASSLARRLAGAVGELFF. CDR3 in DNA: TGTGCCAGCAGCTTAGCCCGTCGGCTAGCGGGAGCTGTCGGGGAGCTGTTTTTT.

The chain links TRBV7-6 to TRBJ2-7; possible D gene TRBD1, 5 bases. CDR1 is SGHVS, CDR2 FNYEAQ, per germline. This CDR3 has 13 residues. Trimming pared 3 bases from V and 7 bases from J, leaving 13 bases between. CDR3 in amino acids: CASSLGPPGEQYF. In DNA form, the CDR3 reads TGTGCCAGCAGCTTGGGCCCACCAGGGGAGCAGTACTTC.

This chain uses TRBV9 with TRBJ2-5; weak D call: TRBD1 (5 bases). The V end was cut by 0 bases, the J end by 4 bases, with 16 bases between. Germline CDR1 SGDLS, CDR2 YYNGEE. This CDR3 spans 16 amino acids. The CDR3 bases are TGTGCCAGCAGCGTAGGCCTCCCAGGGTTAGGAGAGACCCAGTACTTC. Amino acid sequence: CASSVGLPGLGETQYF. The full variable domain, its missing parts supplied by reference TRBV9 and TRBJ2-5, is DSGVTQTPKHLITATGQRVTLRCSPRSGDLSVYWYQQSLDQGLQFLIQYYNGEERAKGNILERFSAQQFPDLHSELNLSSLELGDSALYFCASSVGLPGLGETQYFGPGTRLLVL.

V and J are TRBV11-1 and TRBJ1-4, with D unclear. Germline CDR1 reads SGHAT; CDR2 reads FQDESV (reference sequence). Deletions cut 6 bases from V and 7 bases from J, with 12 bases between. This CDR3 contains 13 residues. The CDR3 DNA reads TGTGCCAGCAGAGATCCGACTCGTGAAAAACTGTTTTTT. It translates to CASRDPTREKLFF.

This chain connects TRBV9 to TRBJ2-1; tentative D call: TRBD1 (5 bases). The CDR3 consists of 15 residues. The ends were cut back, 0 bases at V and 4 bases at J, with 11 bases in the middle. Germline values: CDR1 SGDLS, CDR2 YYNGEE. The CDR3 reads CASSVGGRWYNEQFF. The CDR3 DNA reads as TGTGCCAGCAGCGTAGGGGGCAGGTGGTACAATGAGCAGTTCTTC.

The rearrangement joins TRBV13 to TRBJ1-2, with D unresolved. Germline V gene data show CDR1 as PRHDT and CDR2 as FYEKMQ (reference sequence). CDR3 length: 13 amino acids. Trimming took 4 bases from V and 3 from J, leaving 9 bases between them. CDR3 loop: CASSSGGYYGYTF. DNA for the CDR3: TGTGCCAGCAGCTCAGGCGGTTACTATGGCTACACCTTC.

The sample holds many counts of this clonotype. The V gene is TRBV11-2, the J gene TRBJ2-7; D not resolved. V was pared by 5 bases and J by 0 bases, with 11 bases between. The CDR3 sequence is 14 residues long. Germline loops: CDR1 SGHAT, CDR2 FQNNGV. The CDR3 here is CASSRTESSYEQYF. The CDR3 DNA sequence: TGTGCCAGCAGCCGAACTGAGAGCTCCTACGAGCAGTACTTC. The whole variable domain, filled in from reference TRBV11-2 and TRBJ2-7, reads EAGVAQSPRYKIIEKRQSVAFWCNPISGHATLYWYQQILGQGPKLLIQFQNNGVVDDSQLPKDRFSAERLKGVDSTLKIQPAKLEDSAVYLCASSRTESSYEQYFGPGTRLTVT.

V and J are TRBV7-2 and TRBJ1-4; 12 bases match TRBD1. The ends lost 5 bases at V and 6 bases at J; junction bases unmatched: 16. Germline CDR1 reads SGHTA; CDR2 reads FQGNSA. The CDR3 runs to 19 residues. The CDR3 is CASSPSARGQGAAYEKLFF. The CDR3 DNA follows: TGTGCCAGCAGCCCCTCCGCCCGGGGACAGGGGGCTGCTTATGAAAAACTGTTTTTT.

The chain combines TRBV4-1 with TRBJ2-3, with TRBD2 identical over 9 bases. The CDR3 loop spans 16 amino acids. CDR1 and CDR2 (germline): MGHRA, YSYEKL. V trimming: 0 bases; J trimming: 6 bases; junction bases outside the gene matches: 7. CDR3 nucleotide sequence: TGCGCCAGCAGCCAAGATTGGGCTAGCGGGGTGGATACGCAGTATTTT. It specifies CASSQDWASGVDTQYF.

The chain employs TRBV4-1 and TRBJ2-1, with 12 bases that match TRBD2. With V trimmed by 1 base and J by 1 base, 5 bases remained unmatched. The CDR3 covers 18 residues. Germline V lookup: CDR1 MGHRA, CDR2 YSYEKL. The CDR3 spells CASSQGLAGVVSYNEQFF. CDR3 bases: TGCGCCAGCAGCCAAGGACTAGCGGGAGTCGTTTCCTACAATGAGCAGTTCTTC.

This clonotype was observed a few times. This chain uses TRBV12-3 or TRBV12-4 with TRBJ2-7, with 8 bases matching TRBD2. Unmatched junction bases numbered 10, after V lost 4 bases and J lost 2 bases. The CDR3 has 16 residues. CDR3 coding DNA: TGTGCCAGCAGTTCCCTCGGCAGCGGGAGTCCCTACGAGCAGTACTTC. The encoded protein is CASSSLGSGSPYEQYF.

This clonotype was counted between two and nine times. The genes are TRBV16 and TRBJ2-5; 7 positions agree with TRBD2. CDR1 and CDR2 (germline): KGHSY, FQNENV. The CDR3 sequence is 14 residues long. Losses at the gene ends were 1 base for V and 4 bases for J; bases not matched to a gene: 3. The CDR3 loop is CASSQFSGGETQYF. The CDR3 nucleotides read TGTGCCAGCAGCCAATTCTCGGGAGGAGAGACCCAGTACTTC.

This clonotype was seen a handful of times. The chain recombines TRBV29-1 with TRBJ2-4; the match to TRBD2 covers 9 bases. This CDR3 is 15 amino acids long. V was clipped by 3 bases and J by 0 bases; unmatched bases: 3. Germline CDR1 is SQVTM and CDR2 is ANQGSEA. The DNA for the CDR3 is TGCAGCGTTGAGGCTAGCGGGAAAGCCAAAAACATTCAGTACTTC. This codes for CSVEASGKAKNIQYF. Variable domain in full (rest from reference TRBV29-1 and TRBJ2-4): SAVISQKPSRDICQRGTSLTIQCQVDSQVTMMFWYRQQPGQSLTLIATANQGSEATYESGFVIDKFPISRPNLTFSTLTVSNMSPEDSSIYLCSVEASGKAKNIQYFGAGTRLSVL.

This sequence joins TRBV28 and TRBJ1-1; TRBD1 might be the D (5 bases). Trimming removed 4 bases at V and 0 bases at J, with 12 bases between. The germline gives CDR1 MDHEN, CDR2 SYDVKM. The CDR3 spans 15 residues. The CDR3 DNA follows: TGTGCCAGCAGTTCCCTGGGGGAAATGAACACTGAAGCTTTCTTT. Protein sequence: CASSSLGEMNTEAFF.

The J gene is TRBJ1-4, the V gene TRBV6-5; the D is unclear. This CDR3 has 13 residues. V was shortened by 6 bases and J by 8 bases, with 13 bases between the two germline ends. Germline V gene data show CDR1 as MNHEY and CDR2 as SVGAGI. CDR3 sequence reads: CASSRVPGEKLFF. The CDR3 DNA reads TGTGCCAGCAGCCGGGTACCGGGGGAAAAACTGTTTTTT.

The chain carries TRBV29-1 and TRBJ2-1, with TRBD2 matching 7 bases. The CDR3 contains 16 residues. Germline CDR1 SQVTM, CDR2 ANQGSEA. J lost 0 bases, V lost 1 base, and 6 bases had no gene match. CDR3 in amino acids: CSVEGLAEISYNEQFF. The DNA of the CDR3 is TGCAGCGTTGAAGGACTAGCAGAAATCTCCTACAATGAGCAGTTCTTC.

The gene calls are TRBV29-1 and TRBJ1-2, with D unresolved. V was shortened by 3 bases and J by 4 bases, with 18 bases between the two germline ends. CDR1 and CDR2 (germline): SQVTM, ANQGSEA. This CDR3 contains 15 residues. The DNA for the CDR3 is TGCAGCGTTGACGGGTCGGCAGGCGGCGGCTATGGCTACACCTTC. Translated: CSVDGSAGGGYGYTF. The full variable domain, rest sourced from reference TRBV29-1 and TRBJ1-2, is SAVISQKPSRDICQRGTSLTIQCQVDSQVTMMFWYRQQPGQSLTLIATANQGSEATYESGFVIDKFPISRPNLTFSTLTVSNMSPEDSSIYLCSVDGSAGGGYGYTFGSGTRLTVV.

This clonotype was counted a few times. V and J are TRBV11-1 and TRBJ2-1; D is unclear. This CDR3 spans 13 amino acids. Trimming pared 1 base from V and 7 bases from J, leaving 8 bases between. CDR1 SGHAT and CDR2 FQDESV come from the germline V gene (reference sequence). CDR3 sequence (DNA): TGTGCCAGCAGCTTAGTGGCCGGAAATGAGCAGTTCTTC. This sequence encodes CASSLVAGNEQFF.

The rearrangement links TRBV29-1 to TRBJ2-6; D gene ambiguous. Germline CDR1 and CDR2: SQVTM and ANQGSEA. CDR3 size: 11 residues. Deletions cut 4 bases from V and 6 bases from J, with 4 bases between. The CDR3 loop reads CSVVQANVLTF. The CDR3 DNA reads TGCAGCGTTGTACAGGCCAACGTCCTGACTTTC.

The chain joins TRBV27 to TRBJ2-4; tentative D call: TRBD2 (5 bases). This CDR3 region has 12 residues. Germline loops: CDR1 MNHEY, CDR2 SMNVEV (reference sequence). Trimming took 4 bases from V and 13 from J, leaving 14 bases between them. The CDR3 here is CASSSGAWEQYF. In DNA, the CDR3 is TGTGCCAGCAGTTCCGGCGCTTGGGAGCAGTACTTC.

The chain uses TRBV20-1 and TRBJ2-3; D tentatively reads TRBD1 or TRBD2 (5 bases each). The V gene's germline CDR1 is DFQATT and CDR2 SNEGSKA (reference sequence). The CDR3 is 12 residues long. With 7 bases removed from V and 7 bases from J, the gap between germline ends came to 15 bases. CDR3 protein: CSGLTGPYTQYF. The CDR3 nucleotides read TGCAGTGGCTTAACGGGACCCTATACGCAGTATTTT.

The CDR3 sequence is CASSEVPVYEQYF. The CDR3 DNA is TGTGCCAGCAGTGAGGTGCCTGTCTACGAGCAGTACTTC. V and J are TRBV6-1 and TRBJ2-7; D unclear. The V end was cut by 3 bases, the J end by 3 bases, with 9 bases between. CDR3 length: 13 amino acids. The germline V gene has CDR1 MNHNS and CDR2 SASEGT.

The CDR3 nucleotides are TGCAGTGCTAGGGCGGGACAGAACTATGAAAAACTGTTTTTT. Protein: CSARAGQNYEKLFF. The chain is built from TRBV20-1 and TRBJ1-4; 7 nucleotides line up with TRBD1. This CDR3 is built from 14 residues. Germline V gives CDR1 DFQATT, CDR2 SNEGSKA (reference sequence). Trimming cost V 3 bases and J 6 bases; bases outside gene matches: 7.

This clonotype came up a few times. This sequence joins TRBV12-3 or TRBV12-4 and TRBJ2-7, with TRBD2 matching over 9 bases. After removal of 4 bases from V and 5 bases from J, the junction contained 9 bases not matched to a gene. This CDR3 region has 15 residues. This chain's CDR3 is CASSSRLAGVHEQYF. The CDR3 DNA reads as TGTGCCAGCAGTTCAAGGTTAGCGGGAGTCCACGAGCAGTACTTC.

Note on this clonotype: One junction end does not reproduce the germline sequence, and a read error may be involved. This chain uses TRBV10-3 with TRBJ2-7; D is possibly TRBD2 (5 bases). Germline CDR1 and CDR2: ENHRY and SYGVKD. The CDR3 has 13 residues. The CDR3 sequence is CTISEGRSREQYF. The CDR3 nucleotides read TGTACCATCAGTGAGGGCCGGAGTCGGGAGCAGTACTTC.

This chain links TRBV5-1 with TRBJ2-4; 11 nucleotides line up with TRBD2. Per the germline V gene, CDR1 is SGHRS and CDR2 is YFSETQ. V gave up 2 bases and J gave up 3 bases; unmatched junction bases: 4. The CDR3 totals 16 residues. The CDR3 nucleotides are TGCGCCAGCAGCTTCGCCGGGACTAGCGGCAAAAACATTCAGTACTTC. This codes for CASSFAGTSGKNIQYF. Drawing the rest from reference TRBV5-1 and TRBJ2-4, the complete variable domain is KAGVTQTPRYLIKTRGQQVTLSCSPISGHRSVSWYQQTPGQGLQFLFEYFSETQRNKGNFPGRFSGRQFSNSRSEMNVSTLELGDSALYLCASSFAGTSGKNIQYFGAGTRLSVL.

In its sample, this clonotype was seen a few times. V is TRBV20-1 and J is TRBJ2-7; 9 nucleotides agree with TRBD2. Germline lookup yields CDR1 DFQATT and CDR2 SNEGSKA (reference sequence). Trimming took 6 bases from V and 1 from J; bases not matched to a gene: 13. There are 16 residues in the CDR3. The DNA for the CDR3 is TGCAGTGCCCCGGACAGACCGGGACTAGCTTCCTACGAGCAGTACTTC. Residues: CSAPDRPGLASYEQYF.

The chain employs TRBV7-9 and TRBJ2-5, with 14 bases that match TRBD2. After removal of 3 bases from V and 4 bases from J, the junction contained 7 bases not matched to a gene. From germline, CDR1 is SEHNR and CDR2 FQNEAQ (reference sequence). CDR3 length: 17 residues. CDR3 sequence (DNA): TGTGCCAGCAGCTTCGCCGGGACTAGCGGGGGAGGAGAGACCCAGTACTTC. This codes for CASSFAGTSGGGETQYF.

The chain uses TRBV9 and TRBJ2-1; D remains ambiguous. Germline assignment: CDR1 SGDLS and CDR2 YYNGEE. The CDR3 has 13 residues. The V end lost 6 bases, the J end lost 10 bases, and 17 bases lay between the germline ends. The CDR3 is CASKEVGRGEQFF. The CDR3 region has the DNA TGTGCCAGCAAAGAGGTGGGTAGAGGAGAGCAGTTCTTC.

This chain links TRBV9 with TRBJ2-1; D possibly corresponds to TRBD1 (6 bases). The CDR3 is 15 residues long. The V end lost 3 bases, the J end lost 0 bases, and 10 bases lay between the germline ends. Germline CDR1 SGDLS, CDR2 YYNGEE. The CDR3 spells CASSGDISSYNEQFF. In DNA form, the CDR3 reads TGTGCCAGCAGCGGGGACATTAGCTCCTACAATGAGCAGTTCTTC.

The CDR3 bases are TGTGCCACCAGTGATATTGGGGCAGGGGGTAGGCATGAGCAGTTCTTC. This translates into CATSDIGAGGRHEQFF. V usage is TRBV24-1 and J usage is TRBJ2-1, with TRBD1 matching over 7 bases. Germline V gives CDR1 KGHDR, CDR2 SFDVKD. This CDR3 is 16 amino acids long. The J segment lost 8 bases and the V segment lost 3 bases, leaving 12 bases of the junction unmatched.

The V gene is TRBV5-1, the J gene TRBJ2-1; TRBD2 agrees at 8 bases. The CDR3 length is 17 residues. The trim removed 0 bases at V and 2 bases at J, leaving 7 bases unmatched. From germline, CDR1 is SGHRS and CDR2 YFSETQ. CDR3 coding DNA: TGCGCCAGCAGCTTGGCGCCCGGGAGGGGTACCTACAATGAGCAGTTCTTC. It encodes CASSLAPGRGTYNEQFF. Based on the CDR3 plus reference TRBV5-1 and TRBJ2-1, the full variable domain is KAGVTQTPRYLIKTRGQQVTLSCSPISGHRSVSWYQQTPGQGLQFLFEYFSETQRNKGNFPGRFSGRQFSNSRSEMNVSTLELGDSALYLCASSLAPGRGTYNEQFFGPGTRLTVL.